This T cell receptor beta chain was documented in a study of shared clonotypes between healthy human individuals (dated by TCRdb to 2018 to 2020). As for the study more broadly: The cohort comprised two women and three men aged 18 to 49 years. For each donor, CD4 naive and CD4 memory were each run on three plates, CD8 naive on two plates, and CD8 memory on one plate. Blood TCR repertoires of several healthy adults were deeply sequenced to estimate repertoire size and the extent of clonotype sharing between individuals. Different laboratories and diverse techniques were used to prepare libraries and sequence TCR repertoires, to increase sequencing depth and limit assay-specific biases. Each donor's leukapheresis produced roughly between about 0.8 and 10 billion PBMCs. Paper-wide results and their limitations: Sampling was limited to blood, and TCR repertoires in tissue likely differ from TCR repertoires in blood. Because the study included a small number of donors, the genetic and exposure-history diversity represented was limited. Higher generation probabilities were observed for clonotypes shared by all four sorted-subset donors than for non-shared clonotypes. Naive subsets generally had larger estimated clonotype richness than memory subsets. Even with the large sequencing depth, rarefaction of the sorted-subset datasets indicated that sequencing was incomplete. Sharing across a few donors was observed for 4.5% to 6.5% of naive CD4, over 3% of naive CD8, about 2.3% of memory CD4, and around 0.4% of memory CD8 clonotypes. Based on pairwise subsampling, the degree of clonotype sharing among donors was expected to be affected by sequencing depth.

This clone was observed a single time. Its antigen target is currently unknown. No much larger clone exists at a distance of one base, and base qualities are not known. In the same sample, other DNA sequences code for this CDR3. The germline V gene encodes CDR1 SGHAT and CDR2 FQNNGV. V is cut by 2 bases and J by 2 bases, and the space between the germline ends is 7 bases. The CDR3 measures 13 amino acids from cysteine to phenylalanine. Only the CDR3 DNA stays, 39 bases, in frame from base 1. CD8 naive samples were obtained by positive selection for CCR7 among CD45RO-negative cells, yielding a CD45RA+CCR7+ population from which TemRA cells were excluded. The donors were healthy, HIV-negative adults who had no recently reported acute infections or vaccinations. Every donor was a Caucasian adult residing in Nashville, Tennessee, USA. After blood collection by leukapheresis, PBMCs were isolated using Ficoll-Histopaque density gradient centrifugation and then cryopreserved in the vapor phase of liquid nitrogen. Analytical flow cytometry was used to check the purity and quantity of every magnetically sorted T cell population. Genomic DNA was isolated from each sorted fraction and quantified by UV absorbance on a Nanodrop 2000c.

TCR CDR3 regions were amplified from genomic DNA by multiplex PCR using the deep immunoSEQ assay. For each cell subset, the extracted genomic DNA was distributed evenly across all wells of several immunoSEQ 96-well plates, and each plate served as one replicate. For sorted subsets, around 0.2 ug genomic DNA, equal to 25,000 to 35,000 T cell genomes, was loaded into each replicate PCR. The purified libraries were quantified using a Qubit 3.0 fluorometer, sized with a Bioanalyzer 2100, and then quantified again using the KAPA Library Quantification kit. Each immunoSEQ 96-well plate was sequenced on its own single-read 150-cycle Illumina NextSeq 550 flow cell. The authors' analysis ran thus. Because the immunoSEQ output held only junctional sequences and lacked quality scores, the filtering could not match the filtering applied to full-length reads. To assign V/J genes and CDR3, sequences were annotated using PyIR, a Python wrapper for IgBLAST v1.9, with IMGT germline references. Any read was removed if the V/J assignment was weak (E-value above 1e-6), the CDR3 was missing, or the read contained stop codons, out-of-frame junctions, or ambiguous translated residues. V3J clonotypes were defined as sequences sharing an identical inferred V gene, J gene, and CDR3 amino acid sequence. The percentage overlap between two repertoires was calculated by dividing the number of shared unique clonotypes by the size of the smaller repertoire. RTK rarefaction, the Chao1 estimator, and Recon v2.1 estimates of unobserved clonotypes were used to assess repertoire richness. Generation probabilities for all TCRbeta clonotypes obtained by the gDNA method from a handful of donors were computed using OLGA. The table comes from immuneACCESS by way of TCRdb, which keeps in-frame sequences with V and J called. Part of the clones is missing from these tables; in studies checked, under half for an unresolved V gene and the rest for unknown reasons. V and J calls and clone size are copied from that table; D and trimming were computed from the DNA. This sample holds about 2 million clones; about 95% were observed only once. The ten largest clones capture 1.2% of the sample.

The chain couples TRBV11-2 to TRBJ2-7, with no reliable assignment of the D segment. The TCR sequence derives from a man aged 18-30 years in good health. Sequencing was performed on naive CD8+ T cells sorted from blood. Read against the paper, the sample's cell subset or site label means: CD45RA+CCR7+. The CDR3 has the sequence CASSLRQTYEQYF. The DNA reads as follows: TGTGCCAGCAGCTTACGACAAACCTACGAGCAGTACTTC.